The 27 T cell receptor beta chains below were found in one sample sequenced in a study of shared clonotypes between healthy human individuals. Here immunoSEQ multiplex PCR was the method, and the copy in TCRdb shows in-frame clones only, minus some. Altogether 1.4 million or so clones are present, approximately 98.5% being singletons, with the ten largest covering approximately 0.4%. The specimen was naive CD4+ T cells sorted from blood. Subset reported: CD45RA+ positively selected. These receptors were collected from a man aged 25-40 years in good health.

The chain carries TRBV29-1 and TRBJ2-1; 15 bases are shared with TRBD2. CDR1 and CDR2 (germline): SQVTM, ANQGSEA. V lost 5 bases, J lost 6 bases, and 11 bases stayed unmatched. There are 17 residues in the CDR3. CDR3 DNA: TGCAGCGTTACGGGACTAGCGGGAGGTTCGGCCCCCAATGAGCAGTTCTTC. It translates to CSVTGLAGGSAPNEQFF.

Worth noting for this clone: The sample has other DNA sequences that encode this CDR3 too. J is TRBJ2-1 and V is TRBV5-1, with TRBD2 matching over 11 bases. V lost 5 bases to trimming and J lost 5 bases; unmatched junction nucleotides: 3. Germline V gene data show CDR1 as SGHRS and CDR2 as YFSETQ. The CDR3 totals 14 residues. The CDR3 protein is CASSPGLADNEQFF. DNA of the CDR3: TGCGCCAGCAGTCCGGGACTAGCGGACAATGAGCAGTTCTTC.

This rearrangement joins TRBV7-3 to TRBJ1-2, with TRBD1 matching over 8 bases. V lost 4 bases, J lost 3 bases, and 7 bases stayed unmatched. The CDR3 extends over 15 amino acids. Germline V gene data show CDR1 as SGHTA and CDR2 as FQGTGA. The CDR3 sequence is CASSYENRGDYGYTF. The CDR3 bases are TGTGCCAGCAGCTACGAGAACAGGGGGGACTATGGCTACACCTTC.

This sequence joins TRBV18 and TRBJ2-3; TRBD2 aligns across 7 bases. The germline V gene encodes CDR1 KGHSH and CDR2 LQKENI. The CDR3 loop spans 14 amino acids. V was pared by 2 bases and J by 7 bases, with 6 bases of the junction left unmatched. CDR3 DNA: TGTGCCAGCTCACCAGACGGGGGAGGGAATACGCAGTATTTT. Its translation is CASSPDGGGNTQYF.

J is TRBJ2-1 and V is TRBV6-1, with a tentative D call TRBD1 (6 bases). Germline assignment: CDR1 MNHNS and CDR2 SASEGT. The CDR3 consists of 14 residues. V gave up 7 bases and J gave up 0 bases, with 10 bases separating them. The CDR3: CASKGDRSYNEQFF. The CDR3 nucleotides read TGTGCCAGCAAGGGGGACCGCTCCTACAATGAGCAGTTCTTC.

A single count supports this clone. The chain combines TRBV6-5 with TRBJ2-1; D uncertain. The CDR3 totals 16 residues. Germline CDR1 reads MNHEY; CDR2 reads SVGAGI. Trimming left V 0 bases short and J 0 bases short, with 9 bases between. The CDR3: CASSYSTVSSYNEQFF. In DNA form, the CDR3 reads TGTGCCAGCAGTTACTCGACGGTAAGCTCCTACAATGAGCAGTTCTTC.

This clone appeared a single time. The CDR3 loop is CASSVSAGAGTDTQYF. DNA for the CDR3: TGTGCCAGCAGCGTATCAGCGGGAGCGGGCACAGATACGCAGTATTTT. The J gene is TRBJ2-3, the V gene TRBV9; 8 positions agree with TRBD2. CDR3 length: 16 residues. Germline V gives CDR1 SGDLS, CDR2 YYNGEE. V lost 1 base to trimming and J lost 1 base; unmatched junction nucleotides: 5.

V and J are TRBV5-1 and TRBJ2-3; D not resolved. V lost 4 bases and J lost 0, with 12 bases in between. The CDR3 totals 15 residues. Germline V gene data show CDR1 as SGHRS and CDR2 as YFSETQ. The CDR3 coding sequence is TGCGCCAGCAGCACGAGCGCGATTAGCACAGATACGCAGTATTTT. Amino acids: CASSTSAISTDTQYF.

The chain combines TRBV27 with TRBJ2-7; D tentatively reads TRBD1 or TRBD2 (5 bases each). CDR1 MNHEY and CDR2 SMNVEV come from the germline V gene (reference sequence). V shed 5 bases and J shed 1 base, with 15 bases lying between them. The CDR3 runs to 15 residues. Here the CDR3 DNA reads TGTGCCAGCAGTCTCTATTTTGGGGGTTCCTACGAGCAGTACTTC. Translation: CASSLYFGGSYEQYF.

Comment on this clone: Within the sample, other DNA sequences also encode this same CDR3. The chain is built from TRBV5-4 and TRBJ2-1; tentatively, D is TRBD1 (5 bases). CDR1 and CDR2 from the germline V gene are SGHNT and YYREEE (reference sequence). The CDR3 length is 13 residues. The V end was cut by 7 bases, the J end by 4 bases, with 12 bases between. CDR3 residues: CASSGRAYNEQFF. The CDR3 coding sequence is TGTGCCAGCTCAGGCAGGGCTTACAATGAGCAGTTCTTC.

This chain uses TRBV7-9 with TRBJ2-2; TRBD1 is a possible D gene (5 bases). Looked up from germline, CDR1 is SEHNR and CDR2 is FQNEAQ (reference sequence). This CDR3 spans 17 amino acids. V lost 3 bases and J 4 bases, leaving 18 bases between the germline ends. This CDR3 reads CASSFARGAIGTGELFF. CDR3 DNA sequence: TGTGCCAGCAGCTTCGCCCGTGGGGCTATCGGCACCGGGGAGCTGTTTTTT.

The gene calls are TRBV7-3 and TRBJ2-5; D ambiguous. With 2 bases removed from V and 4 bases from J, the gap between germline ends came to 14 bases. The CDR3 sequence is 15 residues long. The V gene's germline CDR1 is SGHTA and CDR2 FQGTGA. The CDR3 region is CASSLGWRLGETQYF. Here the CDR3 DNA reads TGTGCCAGCAGCTTAGGGTGGCGGCTGGGAGAGACCCAGTACTTC.

The DNA of the CDR3 is TGTGCCAGTAGTATTTTGGGGAGTTGGGAGACCCAGTACTTC. Encoded protein: CASSILGSWETQYF. The chain combines TRBV19 with TRBJ2-5, with a weak D call TRBD2 (5 bases). CDR1 LNHDA and CDR2 SQIVND come from the germline V gene (reference sequence). This CDR3 comprises 14 residues. Trimming took off 3 bases at V and 5 bases at J, with 13 bases between the two ends.

The CDR3 region is CASSQTGTSGTGELFF. CDR3 DNA sequence: TGTGCCAGCAGCCAAACTGGGACTAGCGGCACCGGGGAGCTGTTTTTT. The chain carries TRBV9 and TRBJ2-2; 11 bases map to TRBD2. J was trimmed by 4 bases and V by 4 bases; bases with no gene match: 6. The CDR3 loop spans 16 amino acids. The germline V gene has CDR1 SGDLS and CDR2 YYNGEE.

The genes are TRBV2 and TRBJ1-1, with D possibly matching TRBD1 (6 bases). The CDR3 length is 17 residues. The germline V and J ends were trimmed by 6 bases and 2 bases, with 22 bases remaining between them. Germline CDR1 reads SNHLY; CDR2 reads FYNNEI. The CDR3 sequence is CASRRGYRAEPNTEAFF. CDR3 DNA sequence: TGTGCCAGCAGGAGGGGGTACAGGGCCGAACCTAACACTGAAGCTTTCTTT.

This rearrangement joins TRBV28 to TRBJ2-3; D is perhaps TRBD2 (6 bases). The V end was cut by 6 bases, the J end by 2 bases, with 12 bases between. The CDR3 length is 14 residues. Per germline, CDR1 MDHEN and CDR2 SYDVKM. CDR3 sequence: CASSRVAATDTQYF. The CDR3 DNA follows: TGTGCCAGCAGCCGGGTAGCGGCCACAGATACGCAGTATTTT.

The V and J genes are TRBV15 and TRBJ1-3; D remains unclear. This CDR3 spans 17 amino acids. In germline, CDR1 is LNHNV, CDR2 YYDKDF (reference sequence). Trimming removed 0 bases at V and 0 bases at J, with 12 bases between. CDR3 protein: CATSRDRAGLSGNTIYF. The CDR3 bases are TGTGCCACCAGCAGAGATAGGGCAGGTCTCTCTGGAAACACCATATATTTT.

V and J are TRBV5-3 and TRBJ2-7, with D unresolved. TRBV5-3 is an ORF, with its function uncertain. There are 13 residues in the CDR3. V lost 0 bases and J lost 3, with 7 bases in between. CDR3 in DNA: TGTGCCAGAAGCTTGGGCAGCTGCTACGAGCAGTACTTC. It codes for CARSLGSCYEQYF.

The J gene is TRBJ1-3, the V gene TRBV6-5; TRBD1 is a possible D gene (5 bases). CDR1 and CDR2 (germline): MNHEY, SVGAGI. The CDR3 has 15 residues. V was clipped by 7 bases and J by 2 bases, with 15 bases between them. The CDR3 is CASTTVRGAGNTIYF. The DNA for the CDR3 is TGTGCCAGCACCACGGTCCGGGGCGCTGGAAACACCATATATTTT.

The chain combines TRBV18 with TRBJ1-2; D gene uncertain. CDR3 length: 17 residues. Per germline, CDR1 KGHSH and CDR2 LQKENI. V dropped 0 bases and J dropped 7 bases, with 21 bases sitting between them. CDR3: CASSPPGTGLQAGGYTF. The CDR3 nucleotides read TGTGCCAGCTCACCACCCGGAACTGGTCTGCAAGCGGGTGGCTACACCTTC. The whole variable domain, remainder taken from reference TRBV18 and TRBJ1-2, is NAGVMQNPRHLVRRRGQEARLRCSPMKGHSHVYWYRQLPEEGLKFMVYLQKENIIDESGMPKERFSAEFPKEGPSILRIQQVVRGDSAAYFCASSPPGTGLQAGGYTFGSGTRLTVV.

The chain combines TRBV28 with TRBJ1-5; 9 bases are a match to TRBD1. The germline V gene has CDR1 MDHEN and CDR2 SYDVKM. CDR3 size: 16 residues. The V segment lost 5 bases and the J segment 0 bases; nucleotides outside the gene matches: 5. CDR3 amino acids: CASSPPGQGSNQPQHF. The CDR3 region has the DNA TGTGCCAGCAGTCCCCCGGGACAGGGTAGCAATCAGCCCCAGCATTTT. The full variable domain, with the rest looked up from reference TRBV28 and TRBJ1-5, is DVKVTQSSRYLVKRTGEKVFLECVQDMDHENMFWYRQDPGLGLRLIYFSYDVKMKEKGDIPEGYSVSREKKERFSLILESASTNQTSMYLCASSPPGQGSNQPQHFGDGTRLSIL.

The CDR3 loop is CASRAGGPSYNEQFF. CDR3 sequence (DNA): TGTGCCAGCAGGGCGGGGGGCCCCTCCTACAATGAGCAGTTCTTC. This chain joins TRBV28 and TRBJ2-1, with 8 bases that match TRBD2. Trimming at V came to 6 bases and at J to 0 bases, leaving 4 bases not matched to a gene. Per germline, CDR1 MDHEN and CDR2 SYDVKM. The CDR3 extends over 15 amino acids.

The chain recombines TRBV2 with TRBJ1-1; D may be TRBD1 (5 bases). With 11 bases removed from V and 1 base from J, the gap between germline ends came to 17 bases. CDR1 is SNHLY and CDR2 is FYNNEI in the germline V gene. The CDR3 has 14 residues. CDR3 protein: CASTWEGTNTEAFF. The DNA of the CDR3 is TGTGCCTCCACATGGGAGGGGACGAACACTGAAGCTTTCTTT.

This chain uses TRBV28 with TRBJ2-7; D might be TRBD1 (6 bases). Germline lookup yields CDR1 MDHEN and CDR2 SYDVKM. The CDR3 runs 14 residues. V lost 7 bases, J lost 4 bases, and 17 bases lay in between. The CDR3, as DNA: TGTGCCAGCACCCGCGCTGGACAGCCTTACGAGCAGTACTTC. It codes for CASTRAGQPYEQYF. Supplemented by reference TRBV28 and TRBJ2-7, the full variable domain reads DVKVTQSSRYLVKRTGEKVFLECVQDMDHENMFWYRQDPGLGLRLIYFSYDVKMKEKGDIPEGYSVSREKKERFSLILESASTNQTSMYLCASTRAGQPYEQYFGPGTRLTVT.

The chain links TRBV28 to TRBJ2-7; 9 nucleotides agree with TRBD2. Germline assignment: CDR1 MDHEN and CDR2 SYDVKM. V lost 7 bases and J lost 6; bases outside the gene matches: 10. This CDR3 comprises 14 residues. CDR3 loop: CASTPQGLAGEQYF. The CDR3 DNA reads TGTGCCAGCACTCCCCAGGGACTAGCCGGCGAGCAGTACTTC.

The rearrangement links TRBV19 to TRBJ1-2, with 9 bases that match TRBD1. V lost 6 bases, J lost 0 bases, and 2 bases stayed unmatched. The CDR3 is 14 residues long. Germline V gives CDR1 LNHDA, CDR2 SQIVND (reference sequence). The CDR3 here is CASRGTGTNYGYTF. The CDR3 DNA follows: TGTGCCAGTAGGGGGACAGGGACTAACTATGGCTACACCTTC.

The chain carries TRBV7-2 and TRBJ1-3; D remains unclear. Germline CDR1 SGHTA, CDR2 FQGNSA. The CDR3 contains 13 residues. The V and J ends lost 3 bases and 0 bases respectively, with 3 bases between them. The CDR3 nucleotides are TGTGCCAGCAGCTTGCGCTCTGGAAACACCATATATTTT. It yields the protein CASSLRSGNTIYF. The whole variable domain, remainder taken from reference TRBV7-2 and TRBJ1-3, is GAGVSQSPSNKVTEKGKDVELRCDPISGHTALYWYRQSLGQGLEFLIYFQGNSAPDKSGLPSDRFSAERTGGSVSTLTIQRTQQEDSAVYLCASSLRSGNTIYFGEGSWLTVV.